This T cell receptor beta chain was identified during a study of post-analysis software for immune sequencing data. Researchers reported that TCR beta cDNA libraries carried unique molecular identifiers. T cells, 1 to 10 million of them, yielded 500,000 or so cDNA molecules. TCRdb reanalysed the PCR reads using MiXCR and keeps one entry per CDR3 protein. The table lists around 500,000 distinct CDR3 sequences, 30% to 40% of them singletons. The sequence came from a girl aged 2-17 years with multiple sclerosis. The sequenced sample consisted of blood.

Here the CDR3 DNA reads TGTGCCAGCTCACCAGACCTCAATCAGCCCCAGCATTTT. This encodes CASSPDLNQPQHF. The chain links TRBV18 to TRBJ1-5; D unclear. The CDR3 is 13 residues long. Germline CDR1 is KGHSH and CDR2 is LQKENI. The V and J ends lost 2 bases and 3 bases respectively, with 5 bases between them.